One and the same sample provided the 14 T cell receptor beta chains below, sequenced in a study of blood T cell repertoires in COVID-19. TCRdb keeps only in-frame clones here, not all; method: immunoSEQ multiplex PCR. The sample has about 270,000 clones, around 85% seen once. The source material was peripheral blood. These receptors came from a woman in her twenties or thirties with COVID-19, enrolled during active disease.

The chain couples TRBV4-1 to TRBJ2-1, with 15 bases aligning to TRBD2. The germline V gene encodes CDR1 MGHRA and CDR2 YSYEKL. Trimming cost V 5 bases and J 10 bases; bases outside gene matches: 6. The CDR3 sequence is 15 residues long. As DNA, the CDR3 is TGCGCCAGCAGCGCCGGACTAGCGGGGGGGCTGGAGCAGTTCTTC. Its protein product is CASSAGLAGGLEQFF.

This clone was counted a single time. The chain recombines TRBV5-6 with TRBJ2-5; D uncertain. Germline loops: CDR1 SGHDT, CDR2 YYEEEE. V lost 0 bases and J 5 bases, leaving 11 bases between the germline ends. This CDR3 has 14 residues. This CDR3 is CASSLGLVGETQYF. In nucleotides, the CDR3 is TGTGCCAGCAGCTTGGGCCTAGTAGGCGAGACCCAGTACTTC.

The V gene is TRBV7-8, the J gene TRBJ2-1; maybe TRBD1 (6 bases). There are 16 residues in the CDR3. CDR1 and CDR2 from the germline V gene are SGHVS and FQNEAQ. Trimming took off 0 bases at V and 2 bases at J, with 11 bases between the two ends. CDR3 in DNA: TGTGCCAGCAGCTTAGCGACCCGGACAGCCTACAATGAGCAGTTCTTC. It is translated as CASSLATRTAYNEQFF. Full variable domain (missing parts from reference TRBV7-8 and TRBJ2-1): GAGVSQSPRYKVAKRGQDVALRCDPISGHVSLFWYQQALGQGPEFLTYFQNEAQLDKSGLPSDRFFAERPEGSVSTLKIQRTQQEDSAVYLCASSLATRTAYNEQFFGPGTRLTVL.

V is TRBV5-1 and J is TRBJ2-7, with 8 nucleotides matching TRBD1. This CDR3 comprises 14 residues. The germline CDR1 and CDR2 sequences are SGHRS and YFSETQ. Trimming at V came to 2 bases and at J to 1 base, leaving 2 bases not matched to a gene. CDR3 region: CASSLQGESYEQYF. CDR3 nucleotides: TGCGCCAGCAGCTTACAGGGGGAGTCCTACGAGCAGTACTTC.

The CDR3 region is CASSYIQETQYF. The CDR3 DNA reads TGTGCCAGCAGTTACATCCAAGAGACCCAGTACTTC. The chain couples TRBV28 to TRBJ2-5; D remains ambiguous. Germline V gene sequence: CDR1 MDHEN, CDR2 SYDVKM. With 4 bases removed from V and 1 base from J, the gap between germline ends came to 4 bases. This CDR3 contains 12 residues. Variable domain in full (rest from reference TRBV28 and TRBJ2-5): DVKVTQSSRYLVKRTGEKVFLECVQDMDHENMFWYRQDPGLGLRLIYFSYDVKMKEKGDIPEGYSVSREKKERFSLILESASTNQTSMYLCASSYIQETQYFGPGTRLLVL.

This clone was recorded once. The gene calls are TRBV7-6 and TRBJ2-3, with D possibly TRBD1 on 5 matching bases. V was pared by 6 bases and J by 4 bases, with 8 bases between. Germline CDR1 is SGHVS and CDR2 is FNYEAQ. This CDR3 contains 12 residues. The CDR3 bases are TGTGCCAGCAGAGGGGATGCAGATACGCAGTATTTT. This encodes CASRGDADTQYF.

This sequence joins TRBV6-5 and TRBJ2-7; TRBD1 matches 7 bases. CDR1 is MNHEY, CDR2 SVGAGI, per germline. CDR3 length: 15 amino acids. V shed 7 bases and J 5 bases; nucleotides not matched to a gene: 14. This chain's CDR3 is CASTKPTGSGHEQYF. For the CDR3, the DNA is TGTGCCAGCACCAAGCCGACAGGGTCCGGCCACGAGCAGTACTTC.

This chain joins TRBV10-1 and TRBJ2-3, with a weak D call TRBD2 (5 bases). The CDR3 is 16 residues long. Trimming removed 6 bases at V and 5 bases at J, with 21 bases between. Germline CDR1 reads WNHNN; CDR2 reads SYGVQD (reference sequence). The chain's CDR3 is CASSPGLGSGGDTQYF. DNA of the CDR3: TGCGCCAGCAGCCCCGGGTTAGGGAGTGGTGGAGATACGCAGTATTTT.

The CDR3 region has the DNA TGTGCCAGCAGCCCCGGGGACTCCGGGGCCAACGTCCTGACTTTC. It codes for CASSPGDSGANVLTF. The genes are TRBV7-6 and TRBJ2-6; perhaps TRBD2 as D (6 bases). The V gene lost 5 bases and the J gene lost 4 bases, with 12 bases spanning the gap. CDR3 length equals 15 residues. From germline, CDR1 is SGHVS and CDR2 FNYEAQ.

The gene calls are TRBV3-1 (or the pseudogene TRBV3-2) and TRBJ2-3; tentative D call: TRBD1 (5 bases). This CDR3 spans 17 amino acids. The germline V gene has CDR1 LGHDT and CDR2 YNNKEL (reference sequence). The V and J ends lost 0 bases and 0 bases respectively, with 13 bases between them. CDR3 DNA: TGTGCCAGCAGCCAAGAGGGGCCGCTTCCTAGCACAGATACGCAGTATTTT. Its translation: CASSQEGPLPSTDTQYF.

V usage is TRBV24-1 and J usage is TRBJ1-5; 7 nucleotides match TRBD1. V was pared by 4 bases and J by 2 bases, with 4 bases of the junction left unmatched. The CDR3 contains 15 residues. Germline loops: CDR1 KGHDR, CDR2 SFDVKD. For the CDR3, the DNA is TGTGCCACCAGTGAACCAGGACAGGGCAATCAGCCCCAGCATTTT. Protein product: CATSEPGQGNQPQHF.

The CDR3 spells CASSSWTSGGATDTQYF. The CDR3 region has the DNA TGTGCCAGCAGCTCCTGGACTAGCGGGGGGGCCACAGATACGCAGTATTTT. The chain has TRBV7-9 and TRBJ2-3; 15 bases line up with TRBD2. The J segment lost 2 bases and the V segment lost 4 bases, leaving 4 bases of the junction unmatched. Per germline, CDR1 SEHNR and CDR2 FQNEAQ (reference sequence). The CDR3 spans 17 residues. The variable domain in full, with the rest retrieved from reference TRBV7-9 and TRBJ2-3, is DTGVSQNPRHKITKRGQNVTFRCDPISEHNRLYWYRQTLGQGPEFLTYFQNEAQLEKSRLLSDRFSAERPKGSFSTLEIQRTEQGDSAMYLCASSSWTSGGATDTQYFGPGTRLTVL.

This chain joins TRBV4-1 and TRBJ2-5; 10 nucleotides align to TRBD2. The germline V gene encodes CDR1 MGHRA and CDR2 YSYEKL. The length of the CDR3 is 16 residues. The trim removed 1 base at V and 7 bases at J, leaving 9 bases unmatched. In DNA, the CDR3 is TGCGCCAGCAGCCAAGTTTCAGCGGGGGGGCAGGGGACCCAGTACTTC. The encoded protein is CASSQVSAGGQGTQYF.

The chain has TRBV11-2 and TRBJ2-5, with D tentatively TRBD1 (6 bases). V lost 5 bases and J lost 7, with 17 bases in between. CDR3 length: 14 residues. CDR1 is SGHAT and CDR2 is FQNNGV in the germline V gene. CDR3 sequence (DNA): TGTGCCAGCAGCCCTAACAGGGCGTTCGGGACCCAGTACTTC. Encoded protein: CASSPNRAFGTQYF.